This T cell receptor (beta chain) originates from a study of T cell repertoires in cytomegalovirus infection. Across the whole study: Carrying CMV and the relevant HLA type showed in public TCR beta signatures. Broader study findings: Carriers of CMV and the relevant HLA type were discriminated by public TCR beta frequency. HLA-C-restricted TCR beta clonotypes specific for CMV led the ex vivo response.

This clonotype was counted a few times. What it binds is unknown. Its ends do not fully match the called genes, so a read error is possible. TCRdb itself ran the reads through MiXCR, one entry per CDR3 protein. Of approximately 600,000 distinct CDR3 sequences listed, about 40% were seen once; the top ten hold around 50%. The CDR3 length is 13 residues. Germline V gene sequence: CDR1 SGHTA, CDR2 FQGNSA. The rearrangement joins TRBV7-2 to TRBJ1-1, with D unclear. The clonotype was recovered from a human donor in good health (CMV status not recorded). Some clones in this sample may be carry-over from other donors' samples. Specimen: cultured PBMCs, collected from culture after CMV antigen stimulation. The chain's CDR3 is CVSRGPGNTEAFF. CDR3 nucleotides: TGTGTCAGCAGAGGCCCAGGGAACACTGAAGCTTTCTTT. The full variable domain, completed using reference TRBV7-2 and TRBJ1-1, is GAGVSQSPSNKVTEKGKDVELRCDPISGHTALYWYRQSLGQGLEFLIYFQGNSAPDKSGLPSDRFSAERTGGSVSTLTIQRTQQEDSAVYLCVSRGPGNTEAFFGQGTRLTVV.